The 18 T cell receptor beta chains listed next were all sequenced from one sample in a study of quantifying T cell responses using KT2 cells. The wider study: cDNA was made from DNase-treated RNA using alpha and beta constant primers.

A single-stranded UMI oligo with SP2 sequence was ligated to cDNA 3' ends. The first PCR ran roughly 4 cycles with an equimolar RC1.1 and RC1.2 beta primer mix. A single record per CDR3 protein comes from TCRdb applying MiXCR to the UMI-ligation and nested PCR reads. The sample includes tens of thousands of distinct CDR3 sequences, roughly 12% of them seen just once. Sequencing was done on a sample of PBMCs spiked with cells of the T cell clone KT2. These receptor sequences come from a human donor.

As regards this clonotype: One end of the junction is discordant with germline, which a read error may explain. V usage is TRBV29-1 and J usage is TRBJ1-2; tentatively, D is TRBD1 (5 bases). Germline V gene lookup returns CDR1 SQVTM and CDR2 ANQGSEA. This CDR3 has 15 amino acids. The CDR3 DNA is TGCAGCGTTGGAGAAGGGGTCAACAGCTACTATGGCTACAACTTC. Amino acids: CSVGEGVNSYYGYNF.

The gene calls are TRBV7-9 and TRBJ1-5, with 10 nucleotides matching TRBD1. The ends lost 5 bases at V and 4 bases at J; junction bases unmatched: 11. CDR1 is SEHNR, CDR2 FQNEAQ, per germline (reference sequence). CDR3 length: 17 amino acids. The CDR3 coding sequence is TGTGCCAGCAGCCTCTCGCGACAGGGGGCGTGGAATCAGCCCCAGCATTTT. Its protein product is CASSLSRQGAWNQPQHF.

The chain uses TRBV7-6 and TRBJ2-2; 8 positions match TRBD1. The CDR3 sequence is 17 residues long. V lost 7 bases and J lost 5; bases outside the gene matches: 15. CDR1 SGHVS and CDR2 FNYEAQ come from the germline V gene. Here the CDR3 reads CASTPYRGAGSTGELFF. CDR3 nucleotides: TGTGCCAGCACCCCTTACAGGGGGGCGGGATCGACCGGGGAGCTGTTTTTT.

In its sample, this clonotype was seen a few times. The CDR3 reads CASSVALTSGGQLAETQYF. DNA of the CDR3: TGTGCCAGCAGCGTAGCTCTGACTAGCGGGGGCCAGCTTGCGGAGACCCAGTACTTC. The chain carries TRBV9 and TRBJ2-5; 12 bases are shared with TRBD2. Trimming at V came to 0 bases and at J to 5 bases, leaving 14 bases not matched to a gene. This CDR3 spans 19 amino acids. Germline-derived CDR1 and CDR2 are SGDLS and YYNGEE. The full variable domain, its missing parts supplied by reference TRBV9 and TRBJ2-5, is DSGVTQTPKHLITATGQRVTLRCSPRSGDLSVYWYQQSLDQGLQFLIQYYNGEERAKGNILERFSAQQFPDLHSELNLSSLELGDSALYFCASSVALTSGGQLAETQYFGPGTRLLVL.

The genes are TRBV24-1 and TRBJ2-1, with 12 bases fitting TRBD1. Looked up from germline, CDR1 is KGHDR and CDR2 is SFDVKD. V was pared by 2 bases and J by 5 bases, with 6 bases of the junction left unmatched. The length of the CDR3 is 17 residues. The CDR3, as DNA: TGTGCCACCAGTGATTCCTTCGGGACAGGGGGCCACAATGAGCAGTTCTTC. Encoded protein: CATSDSFGTGGHNEQFF.

Only a few counts were recorded for this clonotype. This rearrangement joins TRBV7-8 to TRBJ2-7; the match to TRBD1 covers 9 bases. The germline V gene encodes CDR1 SGHVS and CDR2 FQNEAQ. This CDR3 is 14 amino acids long. The ends lost 4 bases at V and 4 bases at J; junction bases unmatched: 5. CDR3 sequence (DNA): TGTGCCAGCAGCTCGGGACAGGGCAGGTACGAGCAGTACTTC. This encodes CASSSGQGRYEQYF.

The chain uses TRBV6-5 and TRBJ2-7; D gene uncertain. Germline-derived CDR1 and CDR2 are MNHEY and SVGAGI. Trimming shortened V by 0 bases and J by 0 bases, and 12 bases separated the two germline ends. The CDR3 sequence is 16 residues long. CDR3 loop: CASSYSRLPTSYEQYF. The CDR3 nucleotides are TGTGCCAGCAGTTACTCGAGGCTTCCAACCTCCTACGAGCAGTACTTC.

The chain joins TRBV27 to TRBJ1-6; 7 bases align to TRBD1. The CDR3 consists of 13 residues. Germline CDR1 and CDR2: MNHEY and SMNVEV (reference sequence). V lost 7 bases, J lost 7 bases, and 4 bases stayed unmatched. CDR3 region: CASTRDRNSPLHF. The CDR3, as DNA: TGTGCCAGCACCCGGGACAGAAATTCACCCCTCCACTTT.

This clonotype has a handful of counts. The J gene is TRBJ2-5, the V gene TRBV2; D is uncertain. The CDR3 spans 13 residues. The germline V gene encodes CDR1 SNHLY and CDR2 FYNNEI. The V end was cut by 8 bases, the J end by 1 base, with 11 bases between. CDR3 in amino acids: CASQETFQETQYF. DNA for the CDR3: TGTGCCAGCCAAGAGACATTCCAAGAGACCCAGTACTTC.

This clonotype was found many times. The rearrangement uses TRBV12-3 or TRBV12-4 and TRBJ1-1; TRBD1 might be the D (6 bases). This CDR3 region has 18 residues. V was trimmed by 2 bases and J by 1 base, leaving 20 bases between them. CDR3 protein: CASSLRRWAGETNTEAFF. CDR3 nucleotide sequence: TGTGCCAGCAGTTTAAGGCGTTGGGCAGGGGAGACGAACACTGAAGCTTTCTTT.

The chain is built from TRBV29-1 and TRBJ2-1; 9 nucleotides align to TRBD2. Germline values: CDR1 SQVTM, CDR2 ANQGSEA. The CDR3 extends over 14 amino acids. Germline trimming cut 7 bases from V and 5 bases from J; bases unmatched to any gene: 9. CDR3 bases: TGCAGCGCCTCCGGCGGGGGGGCAAACAATGAGCAGTTCTTC. Encoded protein: CSASGGGANNEQFF.

Only a few counts were recorded for this clonotype. The chain links TRBV5-1 to TRBJ1-3; 8 nucleotides match TRBD1. This CDR3 contains 16 residues. Germline CDR1 reads SGHRS; CDR2 reads YFSETQ. The V and J ends lost 2 bases and 1 base, in that order; junction bases with no gene match: 5. This CDR3 reads CASSFGDRHSGNTIYF. DNA of the CDR3: TGCGCCAGCAGCTTCGGGGACAGGCATTCTGGAAACACCATATATTTT.

DNA for the CDR3: TGTGCCAGCAGCAGGACTAGTCAGGACGAGCAGTACTTC. Translating it yields CASSRTSQDEQYF. The chain employs TRBV7-6 and TRBJ2-7, with 7 positions matching TRBD2. Germline lookup yields CDR1 SGHVS and CDR2 FNYEAQ. This CDR3 has 13 amino acids. Germline trimming cut 5 bases from V and 5 bases from J; bases unmatched to any gene: 6.

The chain combines TRBV5-1 with TRBJ1-1; no clear D gene. Trimming removed 0 bases from V and 7 bases from J, with 22 bases in between. Germline CDR1 and CDR2: SGHRS and YFSETQ. This CDR3 has 17 residues. CDR3 bases: TGCGCCAGCAGCTTGGCCGTGGTGTCCGGAAAAAGAAATGAAGCTTTCTTT. Translating it yields CASSLAVVSGKRNEAFF.

This clonotype was counted between two and nine times. This chain links TRBV4-1 with TRBJ2-5, with 8 bases that match TRBD2. Germline CDR1 MGHRA, CDR2 YSYEKL. This CDR3 region has 15 residues. V lost 5 bases to trimming and J lost 5 bases; unmatched junction nucleotides: 10. The CDR3 DNA sequence: TGCGCCAGCAGCACCTCGGGGGGGCAGTTGGAGACCCAGTACTTC. It translates to CASSTSGGQLETQYF.

This clonotype appeared a few times. The chain uses TRBV6-5 and TRBJ2-7, with D maybe TRBD1 (5 bases). The CDR3 is made up of 12 amino acids. V was cut by 5 bases and J by 4 bases, with 9 bases left in between. Germline values: CDR1 MNHEY, CDR2 SVGAGI. Here the CDR3 reads CASSPDRYEQYF. CDR3 nucleotide sequence: TGTGCCAGCAGTCCCGACAGATACGAGCAGTACTTC.

The V gene is TRBV12-3 or TRBV12-4, the J gene TRBJ2-1; the D call may be TRBD1 or TRBD2 (5 bases each). V lost 2 bases and J lost 6, with 11 bases in between. The CDR3 totals 14 residues. The CDR3: CASSLWGIFNEQFF. The CDR3 nucleotides read TGTGCCAGCAGTTTATGGGGGATATTCAATGAGCAGTTCTTC.

The chain recombines TRBV2 with TRBJ2-7; 10 bases map to TRBD1. The CDR3 extends over 14 amino acids. Losses at the gene ends were 4 bases for V and 5 bases for J; bases not matched to a gene: 5. Germline CDR1 reads SNHLY; CDR2 reads FYNNEI. Written as DNA, the CDR3 is TGTGCCAGCAGTGCGACAGGGGGCATCGACGAGCAGTACTTC. It yields the protein CASSATGGIDEQYF.